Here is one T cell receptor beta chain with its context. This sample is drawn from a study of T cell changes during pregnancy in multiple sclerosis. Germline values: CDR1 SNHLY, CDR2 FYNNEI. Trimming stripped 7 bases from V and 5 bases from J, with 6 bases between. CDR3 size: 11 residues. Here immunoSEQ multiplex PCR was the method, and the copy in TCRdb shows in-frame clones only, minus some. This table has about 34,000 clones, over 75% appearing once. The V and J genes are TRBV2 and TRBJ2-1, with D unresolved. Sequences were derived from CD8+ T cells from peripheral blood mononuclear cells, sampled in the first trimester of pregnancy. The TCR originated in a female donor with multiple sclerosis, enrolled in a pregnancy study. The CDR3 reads CASIQNNEQFF. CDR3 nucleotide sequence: TGTGCCAGCATACAAAACAATGAGCAGTTCTTC. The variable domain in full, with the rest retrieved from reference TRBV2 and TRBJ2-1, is EPEVTQTPSHQVTQMGQEVILRCVPISNHLYFYWYRQILGQKVEFLVSFYNNEISEKSEIFDDQFSVERPDGSNFTLKIRSTKLEDSAMYFCASIQNNEQFFGPGTRLTVL.